The TCR beta chain under discussion was sequenced for a study of blood T cell repertoires in COVID-19. The CDR3 runs 14 residues. Germline CDR1 reads SGHNT; CDR2 reads YYREEE (reference sequence). V lost 3 bases to trimming and J lost 6 bases; unmatched junction nucleotides: 8. The protocol was immunoSEQ multiplex PCR, while the TCRdb copy is restricted to in-frame clones and leaves out a portion. This sample has more than 75,000 clones, with roughly nine tenths found just once. The V and J genes are TRBV5-4 and TRBJ2-7; 8 nucleotides match TRBD1. Material for sequencing was peripheral blood. The clonotype originates from a man aged 45 to 65 with COVID-19, enrolled during active disease. CDR3 in amino acids: CASSWTGRAVEQYF. The DNA for the CDR3 is TGTGCCAGCAGCTGGACAGGGCGGGCTGTCGAGCAGTACTTC.